The 8 T cell receptor beta chains listed next were all sequenced from one sample in a study of blood T cell repertoires in COVID-19 (dated by TCRdb to 2019 to 2021). The library was generated by the immunoSEQ multiplex PCR assay. TCRdb provides this immuneACCESS table in a form limited to in-frame rearrangements. Some clones are lacking; in checked studies, under half of them reflect an unresolved V gene, and why the rest are absent is not known. This sample lists hundreds of thousands of clones; roughly nine tenths were detected once. Around 0.95% of the sample lies in the top ten. Sequencing was done on a sample of peripheral blood. The receptor set was obtained from a man in his late teens or twenties with COVID-19, enrolled during active disease.

The genes are TRBV4-2 and TRBJ1-2, with D maybe TRBD1 (5 bases). Trimming cost V 2 bases and J 4 bases, with 5 bases left between them. The CDR3 has 12 residues. Germline CDR1 reads LGHNA; CDR2 reads YNFKEQ. The CDR3 bases are TGTGCCAGCAGCCAAACAGGCTATGGCTACACCTTC. Translated, it gives CASSQTGYGYTF.

For the CDR3, the DNA is TGTGCCAGCAGTGAGGGACTAGCGGAGACCCAGTACTTC. This codes for CASSEGLAETQYF. This chain uses TRBV2 with TRBJ2-5, with 10 bases that match TRBD2. The CDR3 runs to 13 residues. The junction had 0 bases not matched to a gene; V was cut back by 3 bases and J by 5 bases. Germline V lookup: CDR1 SNHLY, CDR2 FYNNEI.

The chain combines TRBV6-1 with TRBJ2-7; 7 bases are shared with TRBD1. The V gene's germline CDR1 is MNHNS and CDR2 SASEGT. J was trimmed by 6 bases and V by 2 bases; bases with no gene match: 4. The CDR3 consists of 13 residues. The CDR3 sequence: CASSERTGTEQYF. As DNA, the CDR3 is TGTGCCAGCAGTGAACGGACAGGTACCGAGCAGTACTTC.

As DNA, the CDR3 is TGTGCCAGCAGCTTGAGTAGCTCCTACAATGAGCAGTTCTTC. This translates into CASSLSSSYNEQFF. This chain uses TRBV5-4 with TRBJ2-1; D gene ambiguous. The V end was cut by 1 base, the J end by 0 bases, with 5 bases between. CDR1 is SGHNT and CDR2 is YYREEE in the germline V gene (reference sequence). The CDR3 totals 14 residues.

Remarks on this clone: In the same sample, other DNA sequences code for this CDR3. The J gene is TRBJ2-5, the V gene TRBV5-6; TRBD2 matches 11 bases. Trimming took 0 bases from V and 2 from J; bases not matched to a gene: 0. The CDR3 is made up of 15 amino acids. CDR1 and CDR2 from the germline V gene are SGHDT and YYEEEE. The CDR3 loop is CASSLGLAGQETQYF. In nucleotides, the CDR3 is TGTGCCAGCAGCTTGGGACTAGCGGGACAAGAGACCCAGTACTTC. The full variable domain, with the rest looked up from reference TRBV5-6 and TRBJ2-5, is DAGVTQSPTHLIKTRGQQVTLRCSPKSGHDTVSWYQQALGQGPQFIFQYYEEEERQRGNFPDRFSGHQFPNYSSELNVNALLLGDSALYLCASSLGLAGQETQYFGPGTRLLVL.

The chain uses TRBV18 and TRBJ1-1; D remains unclear. Trimming took 4 bases from V and 2 from J, leaving 11 bases between them. The length of the CDR3 is 14 residues. Looked up from germline, CDR1 is KGHSH and CDR2 is LQKENI. Here the CDR3 DNA reads TGTGCCAGCTCACTCGGTTTATTAAACACTGAAGCTTTCTTT. It encodes CASSLGLLNTEAFF.

The rearrangement links TRBV28 to TRBJ1-1; D unclear. The CDR3 sequence is 12 residues long. Germline CDR1 MDHEN, CDR2 SYDVKM. V was pared by 7 bases and J by 1 base, with 7 bases between. This CDR3 reads CASNRQNTEAFF. The CDR3, as DNA: TGTGCCAGCAACAGACAGAACACTGAAGCTTTCTTT.

This chain joins TRBV4-1 and TRBJ2-3; the match to TRBD2 covers 9 bases. Unmatched junction bases numbered 8, after V lost 1 base and J lost 0 bases. The CDR3 contains 18 residues. Germline CDR1 and CDR2: MGHRA and YSYEKL. The CDR3 coding sequence is TGCGCCAGCAGCCAAGGTGTGACTAGCGGCCCTAGCACAGATACGCAGTATTTT. This gives the protein CASSQGVTSGPSTDTQYF.